This T cell receptor beta chain originates from a study of blood T cell repertoires in COVID-19. Study-wide background: In each case, the material was cDNA or gDNA derived from T cells, B-cell-depleted T cells, or PBMCs.

In the source study's methods: Using reference gene primer amplification, nucleated cell counts were estimated. Assay: immunoSEQ multiplex PCR; the TCRdb copy retains only in-frame clones and omits some. V, J and clone size reflect that table, while D and trimming were determined from the DNA. The table records under 200,000 clones, around 90% of them present only once. This CDR3 has 15 residues. CDR1 LGHNA and CDR2 YSLEER come from the germline V gene. V was clipped by 3 bases and J by 8 bases; unmatched bases: 9. The V call is TRBV4-3, the J call TRBJ2-2; 7 positions agree with TRBD1. The sequenced sample consisted of peripheral blood. The sequence was collected from a man aged 55 to 69 with COVID-19, enrolled during active disease. The CDR3 protein is CASSHTGAPTGELFF. In nucleotides, the CDR3 is TGCGCCAGCAGCCATACAGGGGCCCCCACAGGGGAGCTGTTTTTT.